Given below is one TCR beta chain in context. The antigen remains unidentified. The length of the CDR3 is 15 residues. Germline values: CDR1 ENHRY, CDR2 SYGVKD. V lost 4 bases to trimming and J lost 0 bases, with 10 bases between them. This sample stems from a study of graft-versus-host responses after intestinal transplantation. Findings and caveats of the study: Recipient bone marrow held GvH clones, some seen earlier in ileum or blood.

Clones were read by immunoSEQ multiplex PCR, and TCRdb kept only the in-frame ones, dropping some. The sample lists 77,000 or so clones, approximately 92% occurring once. The sequenced sample was PBMCs, obtained 98 days after intestinal transplantation. This chain links TRBV10-3 with TRBJ2-1; D is undetermined. The clonotype was recovered from a human patient who received an intestinal transplant, so some T cells may come from the graft donor. The CDR3 is CAISARASSYNEQFF. Written as DNA, the CDR3 is TGTGCCATCAGTGCCCGGGCCAGCTCCTACAATGAGCAGTTCTTC.